A selection of T cell receptor beta chains follows, all from one sample in a study of blood T cells in healthy people across ages. TCRdb re-derived calls from the 5' RACE reads in MiXCR, one entry per CDR3 protein. The sample has 800,000 to 950,000 distinct CDR3 sequences, almost 30% seen once. In addition, the sample was reused for a study of T cells of mothers and their children.

The source material was blood. These TCRs come from a woman in her thirties or forties in good health. Both conserved end residues are part of each CDR3. The D gene is left open where the match is weak. The size of a clone is reported for some rows only, either as once, few or many, or as a class for expanded clones.

>TRBJ2-3|.|TRBV7-3|.
CASSFHFGGPGDTDTQYF
TGTGCCAGCAGCTTCCATTTCGGCGGTCCAGGGGACACAGATACGCAGTATTTT
>TRBJ2-1|.|TRBV5-1|.
CASSLEADQSYNEQFF
TGCGCCAGCAGCTTGGAGGCCGACCAATCCTACAATGAGCAGTTCTTC
>TRBJ2-3|.|TRBV11-3|.
CASSLGLVPPRKLPDTDTQYF
TGTGCCAGCAGCTTAGGTTTAGTTCCCCCGCGGAAGCTACCCGACACAGATACGCAGTATTTT
>TRBJ1-4|.|TRBV28|TRBD1
CASSSIPRDRVDEKLFF
TGTGCCAGCAGTTCAATTCCACGAGACAGGGTGGATGAAAAACTGTTTTTT
>TRBJ2-1|.|TRBV5-6|.
CASSLAAYEQFF
TGTGCCAGCAGCTTGGCGGCCTACGAGCAGTTCTTC
>TRBJ2-7|.|TRBV4-3|.
CASSQDKQSSYEQYF
TGCGCCAGCAGCCAAGACAAACAGAGCTCCTACGAGCAGTACTTC
>TRBJ1-2|.|TRBV27|.
CASSLLRDGRNYDYTF
TGTGCCAGCAGTTTACTTAGGGACGGGAGAAACTATGACTACACCTTC
>TRBJ2-1|.|TRBV28|.
CASSLDSSSYNERYF
TGTGCCAGCAGTTTAGACAGTTCCTCCTACAATGAGCGGTACTTC
>TRBJ1-1|few|TRBV6-5|.
CASLQGGGTEAFF
TGTGCCAGCTTACAAGGGGGAGGCACTGAAGCTTTCTTT
>TRBJ1-5|.|TRBV2|.
CASSEGAPNQPQHF
TGTGCCAGCAGTGAAGGGGCTCCAAATCAGCCCCAGCATTTT
>TRBJ2-3|.|TRBV2|.
CASSFKIRATDTQYF
TGTGCCAGCAGTTTCAAAATTCGGGCCACAGATACGCAGTATTTT
>TRBJ1-6|.|TRBV7-6|.
CASSLDPNSPLHF
TGTGCCAGCAGCTTAGATCCGAATTCACCCCTCCACTTT
>TRBJ1-2|few|TRBV7-2|TRBD1
CASSLGLGQGDSVFGYTF
TGTGCCAGCAGCTTAGGCCTTGGACAGGGGGACTCGGTTTTTGGCTACACCTTC
>TRBJ1-2|few|TRBV4-1|TRBD1
CASSQGQGINYGYTF
TGCGCCAGCAGCCAGGGACAGGGGATTAACTATGGCTACACCTTC
>TRBJ2-4|.|TRBV27|TRBD2
CASRLWASGIKNIQYF
TGTGCCAGCAGGCTCTGGGCTAGCGGAATCAAAAACATTCAGTACTTC
>TRBJ1-2|few|TRBV28|.
CASILGGSGYGYTF
TGTGCCAGCATTCTTGGGGGGTCGGGCTATGGCTACACCTTC